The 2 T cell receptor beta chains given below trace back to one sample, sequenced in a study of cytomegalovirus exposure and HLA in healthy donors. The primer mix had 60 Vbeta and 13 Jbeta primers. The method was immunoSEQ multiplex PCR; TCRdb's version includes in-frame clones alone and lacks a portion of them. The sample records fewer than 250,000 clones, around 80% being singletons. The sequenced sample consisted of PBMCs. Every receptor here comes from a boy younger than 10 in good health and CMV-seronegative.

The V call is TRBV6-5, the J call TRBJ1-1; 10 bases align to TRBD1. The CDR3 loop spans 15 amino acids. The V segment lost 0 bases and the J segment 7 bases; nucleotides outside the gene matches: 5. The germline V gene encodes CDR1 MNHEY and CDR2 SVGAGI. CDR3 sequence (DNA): TGTGCCAGCAGTTACTCGATAGACAGGGGGCGTGAAGCTTTCTTT. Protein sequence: CASSYSIDRGREAFF.

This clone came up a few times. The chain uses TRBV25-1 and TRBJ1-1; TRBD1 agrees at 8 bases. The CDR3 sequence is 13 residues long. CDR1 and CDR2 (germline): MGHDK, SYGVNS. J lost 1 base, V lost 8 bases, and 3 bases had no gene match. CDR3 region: CASGGQGNTEAFF. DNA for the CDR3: TGTGCCAGCGGAGGACAGGGGAACACTGAAGCTTTCTTT.